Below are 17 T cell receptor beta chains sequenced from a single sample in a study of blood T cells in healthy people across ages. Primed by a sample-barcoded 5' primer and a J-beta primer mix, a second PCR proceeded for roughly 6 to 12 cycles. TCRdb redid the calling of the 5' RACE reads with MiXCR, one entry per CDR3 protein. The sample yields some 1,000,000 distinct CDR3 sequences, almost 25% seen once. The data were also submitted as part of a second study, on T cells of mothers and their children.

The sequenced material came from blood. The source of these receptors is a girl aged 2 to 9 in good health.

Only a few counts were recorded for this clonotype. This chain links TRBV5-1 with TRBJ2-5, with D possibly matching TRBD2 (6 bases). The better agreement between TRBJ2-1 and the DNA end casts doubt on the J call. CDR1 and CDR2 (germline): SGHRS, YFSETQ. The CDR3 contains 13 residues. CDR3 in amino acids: CASSSGEPNEQFF. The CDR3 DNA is TGCGCCAGCAGCTCGGGGGAGCCTAATGAGCAGTTCTTC.

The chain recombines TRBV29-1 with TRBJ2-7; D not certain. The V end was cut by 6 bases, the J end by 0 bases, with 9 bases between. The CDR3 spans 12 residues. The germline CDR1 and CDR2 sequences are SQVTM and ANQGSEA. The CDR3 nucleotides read TGCAGCGTGAAGTTGAGCTCCTACGAGCAGTACTTC. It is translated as CSVKLSSYEQYF.

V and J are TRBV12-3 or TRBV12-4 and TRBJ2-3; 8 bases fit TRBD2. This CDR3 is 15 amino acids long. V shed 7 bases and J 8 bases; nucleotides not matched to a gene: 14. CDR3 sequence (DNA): TGTGCCAGCACCGAGAGCAGCGGGAGTGAAGGTACGCAGTATTTT. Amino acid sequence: CASTESSGSEGTQYF.

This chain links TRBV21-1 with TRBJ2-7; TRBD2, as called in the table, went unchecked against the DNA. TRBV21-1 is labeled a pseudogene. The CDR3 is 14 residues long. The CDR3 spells CASSKFRGIYEQYF. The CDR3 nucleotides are TGTGCCAGCAGCAAATTCCGAGGGATCTACGAGCAGTACTTC.

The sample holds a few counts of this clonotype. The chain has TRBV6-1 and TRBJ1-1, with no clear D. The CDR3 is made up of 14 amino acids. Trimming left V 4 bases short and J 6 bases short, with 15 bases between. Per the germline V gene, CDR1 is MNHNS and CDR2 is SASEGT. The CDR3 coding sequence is TGTGCCAGCAGTGCAAACGAAGAAATCCCTGAAGCTTTCTTT. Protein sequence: CASSANEEIPEAFF.

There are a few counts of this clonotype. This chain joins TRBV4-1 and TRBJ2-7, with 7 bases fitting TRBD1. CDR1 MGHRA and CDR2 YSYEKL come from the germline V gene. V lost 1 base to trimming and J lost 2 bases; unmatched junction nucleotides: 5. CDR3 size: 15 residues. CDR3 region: CASSQAPGGAYEQYF. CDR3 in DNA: TGCGCCAGCAGCCAAGCACCAGGGGGAGCCTACGAGCAGTACTTC.

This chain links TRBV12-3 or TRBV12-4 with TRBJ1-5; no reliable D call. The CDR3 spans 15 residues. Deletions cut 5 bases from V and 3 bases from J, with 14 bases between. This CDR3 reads CASSRIDTPNQPQHF. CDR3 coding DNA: TGTGCCAGCAGTCGGATTGACACTCCCAATCAGCCCCAGCATTTT.

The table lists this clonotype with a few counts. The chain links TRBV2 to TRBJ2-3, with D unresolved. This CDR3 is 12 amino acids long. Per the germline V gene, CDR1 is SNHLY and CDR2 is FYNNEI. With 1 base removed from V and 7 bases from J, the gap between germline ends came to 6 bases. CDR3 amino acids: CASSEVVHTQYF. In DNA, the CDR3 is TGTGCCAGCAGTGAAGTCGTGCATACGCAGTATTTT.

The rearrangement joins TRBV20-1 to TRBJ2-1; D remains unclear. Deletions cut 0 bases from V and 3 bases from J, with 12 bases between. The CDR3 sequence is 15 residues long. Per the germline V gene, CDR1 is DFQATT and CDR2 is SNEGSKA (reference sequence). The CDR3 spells CSARDTGEFYNEQFF. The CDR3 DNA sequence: TGCAGTGCTAGAGATACCGGAGAATTCTACAATGAGCAGTTCTTC.

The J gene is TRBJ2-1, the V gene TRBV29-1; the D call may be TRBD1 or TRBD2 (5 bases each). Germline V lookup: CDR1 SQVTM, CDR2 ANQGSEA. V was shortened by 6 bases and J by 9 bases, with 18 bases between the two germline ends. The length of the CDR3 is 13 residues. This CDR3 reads CSVDMKGTGEQFF. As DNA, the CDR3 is TGCAGCGTAGACATGAAGGGGACGGGTGAGCAGTTCTTC.

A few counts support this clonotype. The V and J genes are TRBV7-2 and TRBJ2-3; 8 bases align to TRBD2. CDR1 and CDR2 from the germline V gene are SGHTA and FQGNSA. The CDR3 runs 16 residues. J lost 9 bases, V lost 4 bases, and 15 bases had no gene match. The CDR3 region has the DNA TGTGCCAGCAGCTCCCCAGCGGGAGCCCTTTCTAGGACGCAGTATTTT. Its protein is CASSSPAGALSRTQYF.

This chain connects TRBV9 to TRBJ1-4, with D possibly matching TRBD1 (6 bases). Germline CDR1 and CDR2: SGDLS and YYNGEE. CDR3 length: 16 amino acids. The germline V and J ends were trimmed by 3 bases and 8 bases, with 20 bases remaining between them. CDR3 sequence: CASSATGLRNSEKLFF. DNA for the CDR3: TGTGCCAGCAGCGCGACAGGACTTCGCAATTCAGAAAAACTGTTTTTT.

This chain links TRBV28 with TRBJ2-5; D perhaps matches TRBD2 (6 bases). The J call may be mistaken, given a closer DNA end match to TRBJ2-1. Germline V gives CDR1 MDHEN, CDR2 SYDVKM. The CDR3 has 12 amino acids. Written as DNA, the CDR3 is TGTGCCGCGCTAGCGTCCGACAATGAGCAGTTCTTC. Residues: CAALASDNEQFF.

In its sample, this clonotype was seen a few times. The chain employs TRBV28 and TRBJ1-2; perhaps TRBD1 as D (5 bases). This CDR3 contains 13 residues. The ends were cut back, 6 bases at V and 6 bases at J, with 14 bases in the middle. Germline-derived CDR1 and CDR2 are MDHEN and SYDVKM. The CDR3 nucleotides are TGTGCCAGCAGCTTCGGACGGGGGGATGGCTACACCTTC. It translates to CASSFGRGDGYTF.

CDR3 bases: TGCAGTGTCGGCAGTTCCATCAAGCAGTACTTC. Protein product: CSVGSSIKQYF. The chain couples TRBV20-1 to TRBJ2-5; no clear D gene. With 7 bases removed from V and 11 bases from J, the gap between germline ends came to 17 bases. This CDR3 region has 11 residues. From germline, CDR1 is DFQATT and CDR2 SNEGSKA (reference sequence).

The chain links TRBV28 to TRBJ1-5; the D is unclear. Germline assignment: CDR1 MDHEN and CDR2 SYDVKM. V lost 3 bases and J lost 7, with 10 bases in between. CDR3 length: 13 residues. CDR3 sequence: CASSLLTGQPQHF. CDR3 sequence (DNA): TGTGCCAGCAGTTTGCTTACGGGGCAGCCCCAGCATTTT.

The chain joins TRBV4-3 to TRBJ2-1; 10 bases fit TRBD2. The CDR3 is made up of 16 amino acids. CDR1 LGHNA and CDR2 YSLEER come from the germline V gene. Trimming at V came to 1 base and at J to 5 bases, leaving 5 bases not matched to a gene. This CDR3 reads CASSQASAGGHNEQFF. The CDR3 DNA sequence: TGCGCCAGCAGCCAAGCCTCAGCGGGGGGGCACAATGAGCAGTTCTTC.